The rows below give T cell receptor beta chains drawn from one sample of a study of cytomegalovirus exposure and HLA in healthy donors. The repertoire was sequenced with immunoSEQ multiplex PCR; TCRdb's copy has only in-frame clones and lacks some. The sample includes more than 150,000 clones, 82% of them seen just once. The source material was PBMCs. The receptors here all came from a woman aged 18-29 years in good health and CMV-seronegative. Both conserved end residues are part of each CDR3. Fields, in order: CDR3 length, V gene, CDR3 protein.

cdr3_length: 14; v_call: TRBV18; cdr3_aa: CASSPLGQDQPQHF
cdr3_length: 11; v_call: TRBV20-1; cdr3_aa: CSARQYNEQFF
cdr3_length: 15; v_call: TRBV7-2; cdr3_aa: CASSLGGVIGEKLFF
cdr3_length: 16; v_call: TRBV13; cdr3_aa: CASSHAGLRLTDTQYF
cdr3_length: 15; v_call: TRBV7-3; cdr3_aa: CASSLGGLHTDTQYF
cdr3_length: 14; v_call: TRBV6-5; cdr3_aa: CASSNRGGGDIQYF
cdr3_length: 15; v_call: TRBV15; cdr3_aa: CATSRDPGGVTEAFF
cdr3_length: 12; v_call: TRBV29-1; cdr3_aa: CSANRANTEAFF
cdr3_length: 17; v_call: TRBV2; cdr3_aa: CASSEWLAGGPHNEQFF
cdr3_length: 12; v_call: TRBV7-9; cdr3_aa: CASISGSNEQFF
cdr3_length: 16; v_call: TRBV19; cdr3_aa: CASSIFGGISNQPQHF
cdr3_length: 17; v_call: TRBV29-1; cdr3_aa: CSVEGILAPPPNTEAFF
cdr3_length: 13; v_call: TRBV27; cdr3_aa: CASRGAIPDEQYF
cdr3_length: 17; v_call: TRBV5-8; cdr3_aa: CASSKPGQGPLIFSSDF
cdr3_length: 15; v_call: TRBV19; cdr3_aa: CASSIWSGKSYEQYF
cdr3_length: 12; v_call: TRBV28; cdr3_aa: CASSRPGTSQYF
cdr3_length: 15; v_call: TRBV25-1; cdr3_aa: CASSVRGTGANVLTF
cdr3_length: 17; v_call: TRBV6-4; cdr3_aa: CASSDFSTGLDSGELFF
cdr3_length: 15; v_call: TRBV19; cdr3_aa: CASSNRDRGSYGYTF
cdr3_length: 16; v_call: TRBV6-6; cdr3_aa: CASSLYSAANTGELFF
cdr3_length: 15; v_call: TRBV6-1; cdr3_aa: CASRGRGLSNQPQHF
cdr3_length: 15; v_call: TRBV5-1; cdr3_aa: CASSLGRDTPYEQYF
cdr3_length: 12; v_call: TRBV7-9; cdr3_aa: CASSSQGYEQYF
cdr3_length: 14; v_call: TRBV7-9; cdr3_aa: CASSLVGARTEAFF
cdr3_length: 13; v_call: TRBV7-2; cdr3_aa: CASSPARSITQYF
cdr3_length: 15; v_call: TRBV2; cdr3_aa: CASSELASSGNTIYF
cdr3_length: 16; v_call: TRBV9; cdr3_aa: CASSVVGGTSTDTQYF
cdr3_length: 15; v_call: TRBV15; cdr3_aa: CATSRGLAVTDTQYF
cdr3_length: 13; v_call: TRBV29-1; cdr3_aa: CSVPGQQTHGYTF
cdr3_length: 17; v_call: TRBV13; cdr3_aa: CASSRGGWGPAPGELFF
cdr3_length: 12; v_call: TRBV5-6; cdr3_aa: CASSRGSDTQYF
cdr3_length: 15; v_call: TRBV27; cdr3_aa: CASSSWTSGLGEQYF
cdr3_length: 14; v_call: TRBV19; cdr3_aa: CASSIWSSGNTIYF
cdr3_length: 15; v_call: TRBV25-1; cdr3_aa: CASSEYEPGLSGYTF
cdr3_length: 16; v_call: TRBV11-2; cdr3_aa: CASSLVGGGDNYGYTF
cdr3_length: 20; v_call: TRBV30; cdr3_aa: CAWSGGRTSGSGARTDTQYF
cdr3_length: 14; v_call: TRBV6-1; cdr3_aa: CARDPGTGSDTQYF
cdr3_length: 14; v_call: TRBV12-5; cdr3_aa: CASGKSGGGNIQYF
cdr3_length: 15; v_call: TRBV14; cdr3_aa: CASSQLAVPRDEQFF
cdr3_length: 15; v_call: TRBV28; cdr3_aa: CASSPGFETSYEQYF
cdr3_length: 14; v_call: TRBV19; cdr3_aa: CASIRQVGGQPQHF
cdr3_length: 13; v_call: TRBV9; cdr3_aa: CASRVGGATGYTF
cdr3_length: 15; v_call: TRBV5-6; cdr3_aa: CASSLVELLYNEQFF
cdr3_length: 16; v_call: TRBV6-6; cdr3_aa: CASSALTGGLNYGYTF
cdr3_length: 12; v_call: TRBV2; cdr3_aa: CASPSNTGELFF
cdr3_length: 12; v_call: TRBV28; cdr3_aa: CASSSTRETQYF
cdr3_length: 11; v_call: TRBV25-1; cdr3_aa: CASGLNQPQHF
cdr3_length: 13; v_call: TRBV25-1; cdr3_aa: CASSDYDSEKLFF
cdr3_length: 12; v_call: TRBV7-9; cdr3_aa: CASSSAGGGYTF
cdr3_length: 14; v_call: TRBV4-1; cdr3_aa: CASSHGGSYNEQFF
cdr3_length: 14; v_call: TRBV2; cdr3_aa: CASSVGLPKFEQFF
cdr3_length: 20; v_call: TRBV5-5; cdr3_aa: CASSHRGTSGSLFLYNEQFF
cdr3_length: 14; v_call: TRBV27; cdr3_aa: CASSLGQGAYEQYF
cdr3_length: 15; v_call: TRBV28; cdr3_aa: CASSSLRGSNSPLHF
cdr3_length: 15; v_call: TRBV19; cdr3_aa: CASSIEAGMNTEAFF
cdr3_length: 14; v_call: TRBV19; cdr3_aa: CASSRLALNNEQFF
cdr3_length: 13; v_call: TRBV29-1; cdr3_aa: CSSGRGDDNEQFF
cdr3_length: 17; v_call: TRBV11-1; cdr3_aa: CASSLGPRGMDKNIQYF
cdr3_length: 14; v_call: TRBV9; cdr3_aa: CASSVDGRGETQYF